The 5 T cell receptor beta chains below come from one sample, sequenced in a study of cytomegalovirus exposure and HLA in healthy donors. Primers for the PCR totalled 60 Vbeta and 13 Jbeta. Clones were read by immunoSEQ multiplex PCR, and TCRdb kept only the in-frame ones, dropping some. The sample holds some 180,000 clones, about four fifths seen once. Sequencing input: PBMCs. Every receptor here comes from a woman in her thirties in good health and CMV-seronegative.

J is TRBJ1-5 and V is TRBV6-1; D is undetermined. CDR1 is MNHNS, CDR2 SASEGT, per germline. Trimming removed 1 base at V and 3 bases at J, with 4 bases between. The CDR3 covers 13 residues. The CDR3 is CASSEVSNQPQHF. The CDR3 bases are TGTGCCAGCAGTGAAGTATCCAATCAGCCCCAGCATTTT.

V and J are TRBV6-5 and TRBJ2-7; weak D call: TRBD2 (6 bases). This CDR3 is built from 15 residues. Germline V gene data show CDR1 as MNHEY and CDR2 as SVGAGI. V was pared by 5 bases and J by 0 bases, with 14 bases between. CDR3 in DNA: TGTGCCAGCAGTCCAATTGGGACTGCCTCCTACGAGCAGTACTTC. It codes for CASSPIGTASYEQYF.

This clone was counted between two and nine times. The rearrangement links TRBV29-1 to TRBJ1-2; the match to TRBD1 covers 9 bases. The length of the CDR3 is 14 residues. J was trimmed by 8 bases and V by 0 bases; bases with no gene match: 7. The germline V gene has CDR1 SQVTM and CDR2 ANQGSEA. The CDR3 here is CSVEDPGQGFGYTF. DNA of the CDR3: TGCAGCGTTGAAGATCCGGGACAGGGTTTCGGCTACACCTTC.

This clone was seen a single time. The chain combines TRBV4-1 with TRBJ1-6; 11 bases match TRBD1. Losses at the gene ends were 6 bases for V and 11 bases for J; bases not matched to a gene: 12. Looked up from germline, CDR1 is MGHRA and CDR2 is YSYEKL. This CDR3 is 16 amino acids long. Here the CDR3 DNA reads TGCGCCAGCAGGCCCGGGACAGGGGGGACTGGGGCACCCCTCCACTTT. Residues: CASRPGTGGTGAPLHF.

The chain carries TRBV6-1 and TRBJ2-1, with D possibly being TRBD2 (6 bases). Trimming stripped 5 bases from V and 3 bases from J, with 14 bases between. CDR1 MNHNS and CDR2 SASEGT come from the germline V gene. The CDR3 has 15 residues. This CDR3 reads CASSSGTGYYNEQFF. The CDR3 bases are TGTGCCAGCAGTTCCGGGACTGGGTACTACAATGAGCAGTTCTTC.